Presented here are 21 T cell receptor beta chains from one specimen sequenced in a study of blood T cell repertoires in COVID-19. Libraries were prepared by immunoSEQ multiplex PCR; TCRdb keeps only in-frame clonotypes and omits some of them. Of tens of thousands of clones in the sample, around 91% are singletons; the top ten hold 8.5%. Sequences were obtained from peripheral blood. The receptors were gathered from a human donor in a cohort sampled during active COVID-19.

The chain recombines TRBV5-1 with TRBJ1-1, with D uncertain. Trimming left V 0 bases short and J 3 bases short, with 12 bases between. The CDR3 runs 15 residues. Germline assignment: CDR1 SGHRS and CDR2 YFSETQ. The CDR3 nucleotides are TGCGCCAGCAGCTTGGTGGGCTCGGTCTACACTGAAGCTTTCTTT. Residues: CASSLVGSVYTEAFF.

The chain couples TRBV5-6 to TRBJ1-2; a possible D gene is TRBD1 (6 bases). The germline gives CDR1 SGHDT, CDR2 YYEEEE. The CDR3 spans 14 residues. V was shortened by 2 bases and J by 2 bases, with 10 bases between the two germline ends. The CDR3 DNA is TGTGCCAGCAGCTTTATCGGACAGAACTATGGCTACACCTTC. This sequence encodes CASSFIGQNYGYTF.

This chain connects TRBV29-1 to TRBJ1-1; the D gene is possibly TRBD1 (6 bases). There are 11 residues in the CDR3. V gave up 6 bases and J gave up 5 bases, with 10 bases separating them. Germline V gene lookup returns CDR1 SQVTM and CDR2 ANQGSEA. CDR3 residues: CSVSTGTEAFF. Here the CDR3 DNA reads TGCAGCGTGTCTACAGGGACTGAAGCTTTCTTT.

This chain uses TRBV6-8 with TRBJ2-1, with 14 nucleotides matching TRBD2. With 6 bases clipped from V and 0 bases from J, the junction kept 13 bases outside the gene matches. The CDR3 extends over 20 amino acids. Germline assignment: CDR1 MNHGY and CDR2 SAAAGT. In nucleotides, the CDR3 is TGTGCCAGCAGCCCCAAGAGGACTAGCGGGGGGTCGAGCTCCTACAATGAGCAGTTCTTC. It codes for CASSPKRTSGGSSSYNEQFF.

The rearrangement links TRBV11-2 to TRBJ1-1; D remains unclear. The germline gives CDR1 SGHAT, CDR2 FQNNGV. V shed 1 base and J shed 6 bases, with 21 bases lying between them. The CDR3 is 17 amino acids. CDR3 loop: CASSLGLPAEENPEAFF. DNA of the CDR3: TGTGCCAGCAGCTTAGGGCTCCCGGCGGAAGAAAATCCTGAAGCTTTCTTT.

The chain joins TRBV25-1 to TRBJ2-7, with D perhaps TRBD1 (5 bases). This CDR3 has 12 amino acids. Trimming removed 6 bases from V and 5 bases from J, with 11 bases in between. Germline values: CDR1 MGHDK, CDR2 SYGVNS. DNA for the CDR3: TGTGCCAGCAGCGCAGGGTGGGACGAGCAGTACTTC. Translating it yields CASSAGWDEQYF.

This chain joins TRBV3-1 (or the pseudogene TRBV3-2) and TRBJ1-6, with TRBD1 matching 8 bases. This CDR3 is 14 amino acids long. Losses at the gene ends were 11 bases for V and 10 bases for J; bases not matched to a gene: 13. Germline assignment: CDR1 LGHDT and CDR2 YNNKEL (reference sequence). The CDR3 here is CARRGDRGDSPLHF. The CDR3 DNA is TGTGCCCGCCGTGGAGACAGGGGTGACTCACCCCTCCACTTT.

The V call is TRBV30, the J call TRBJ1-2, with D unresolved. This CDR3 region has 15 residues. CDR1 is GTSNPN, CDR2 SVGIG, per germline (reference sequence). V lost 0 bases to trimming and J lost 1 base, with 12 bases between them. CDR3 residues: CAWSVIESVNYGYTF. Written as DNA, the CDR3 is TGTGCCTGGAGTGTTATTGAGTCGGTTAACTATGGCTACACCTTC.

The chain couples TRBV9 to TRBJ2-5; 7 bases match TRBD1. With 3 bases clipped from V and 7 bases from J, the junction kept 12 bases outside the gene matches. Germline V gene data show CDR1 as SGDLS and CDR2 as YYNGEE. This CDR3 has 15 residues. CDR3 sequence: CASSAQLDRVGTQYF. The CDR3 coding sequence is TGTGCCAGCAGCGCACAACTCGACAGGGTCGGGACCCAGTACTTC.

The chain combines TRBV2 with TRBJ1-1, with 9 positions matching TRBD1. From germline, CDR1 is SNHLY and CDR2 FYNNEI. The ends lost 7 bases at V and 4 bases at J; junction bases unmatched: 4. CDR3 length: 13 amino acids. Here the CDR3 reads CASTQTGGTEAFF. The CDR3 DNA reads as TGTGCCAGCACTCAGACAGGGGGCACTGAAGCTTTCTTT.

The chain employs TRBV5-5 and TRBJ2-7; unclear D gene. From germline, CDR1 is SGHKS and CDR2 YYEKEE (reference sequence). Trimming stripped 0 bases from V and 0 bases from J, with 10 bases between. The CDR3 consists of 15 residues. The CDR3 reads CASSLARGYSYEQYF. The CDR3 DNA follows: TGTGCCAGCAGCTTGGCCCGAGGCTACTCCTACGAGCAGTACTTC.

The genes are TRBV4-3 and TRBJ2-7, with TRBD1 matching 7 bases. The CDR3 is 15 amino acids. J gave up 6 bases and V 4 bases, and 12 bases lay outside the gene matches. Germline CDR1 LGHNA, CDR2 YSLEER. The CDR3 region has the DNA TGCGCCAGCAGCCTCGACAGGACAGGTAACGGCGAGCAGTACTTC. Its protein product is CASSLDRTGNGEQYF.

The chain recombines TRBV27 with TRBJ2-7, with D possibly TRBD2 on 6 matching bases. Trimming removed 3 bases from V and 1 base from J, with 7 bases in between. CDR1 and CDR2 (germline): MNHEY, SMNVEV (reference sequence). The CDR3 totals 13 residues. CDR3 nucleotide sequence: TGTGCCAGCAGTTTGCGGGGATCCTACGAGCAGTACTTC. This codes for CASSLRGSYEQYF.

The chain links TRBV9 to TRBJ1-1; possible D gene TRBD1, 6 bases. The CDR3 has 15 residues. Germline assignment: CDR1 SGDLS and CDR2 YYNGEE. V was pared by 0 bases and J by 1 base, with 10 bases between. The CDR3 region has the DNA TGTGCCAGCAGCGTAGCAGGACAGCCGAACACTGAAGCTTTCTTT. As protein: CASSVAGQPNTEAFF.

The chain uses TRBV5-1 and TRBJ1-1; 10 bases are a match to TRBD1. With 4 bases clipped from V and 3 bases from J, the junction kept 6 bases outside the gene matches. CDR3 length equals 15 residues. Germline-derived CDR1 and CDR2 are SGHRS and YFSETQ. CDR3 nucleotide sequence: TGCGCCAGCAGCACGCGACAGGGGGCGGACACTGAAGCTTTCTTT. Its translation: CASSTRQGADTEAFF.

The chain carries TRBV28 and TRBJ2-1; 12 bases line up with TRBD1. Trimming removed 0 bases from V and 2 bases from J; junction bases left unmatched: 2. CDR3 size: 17 residues. Germline V CDR1 and CDR2: MDHEN, SYDVKM. CDR3 nucleotide sequence: TGTGCCAGCAGTTTATGGGGACAGGGGGCGGCCTACAATGAGCAGTTCTTC. It yields the protein CASSLWGQGAAYNEQFF.

This clone appeared once. The chain has TRBV30 and TRBJ2-7, with 7 nucleotides matching TRBD1. Germline V gene data show CDR1 as GTSNPN and CDR2 as SVGIG (reference sequence). V lost 5 bases to trimming and J lost 4 bases; unmatched junction nucleotides: 5. The CDR3 has 12 residues. This CDR3 is CAWGDRLYEQYF. The CDR3 DNA sequence: TGTGCCTGGGGGGACAGACTGTACGAGCAGTACTTC.

The V call is TRBV18, the J call TRBJ2-7; D unresolved. V was clipped by 6 bases and J by 3 bases, with 9 bases between them. The CDR3 extends over 12 amino acids. Germline CDR1 reads KGHSH; CDR2 reads LQKENI. The CDR3 is CASSPAGYEQYF. CDR3 DNA: TGTGCCAGCTCTCCTGCAGGCTACGAGCAGTACTTC.

The CDR3, as DNA: TGTGCCTGGAACACCGGGACTAGCGGACCCTTCTCTGGGGCCAACGTCCTGACTTTC. Amino acid sequence: CAWNTGTSGPFSGANVLTF. The gene calls are TRBV30 and TRBJ2-6, with 11 bases that match TRBD2. V lost 4 bases and J lost 0; bases outside the gene matches: 11. Per germline, CDR1 GTSNPN and CDR2 SVGIG (reference sequence). The CDR3 contains 19 residues.

The sample holds a few counts of this clone. The chain has TRBV7-8 and TRBJ1-1; TRBD1 matches at 7 bases. V lost 3 bases, J lost 5 bases, and 6 bases stayed unmatched. In germline, CDR1 is SGHVS, CDR2 FQNEAQ. The CDR3 has 14 residues. The CDR3 here is CASSFDRVGTEAFF. As DNA, the CDR3 is TGTGCCAGCAGCTTCGACAGGGTGGGGACTGAAGCTTTCTTT. The whole variable domain, remainder taken from reference TRBV7-8 and TRBJ1-1, is GAGVSQSPRYKVAKRGQDVALRCDPISGHVSLFWYQQALGQGPEFLTYFQNEAQLDKSGLPSDRFFAERPEGSVSTLKIQRTQQEDSAVYLCASSFDRVGTEAFFGQGTRLTVV.

The table lists this clone with a count of one. The chain couples TRBV27 to TRBJ1-1, with 8 bases that match TRBD1. Per germline, CDR1 MNHEY and CDR2 SMNVEV (reference sequence). Trimming at V came to 3 bases and at J to 6 bases, leaving 18 bases not matched to a gene. The CDR3 sequence is 18 residues long. DNA for the CDR3: TGTGCCAGCAGTTTGGCCCCCAGGGGGCGAAATTCTAACGCTGAAGCTTTCTTT. Translation gives CASSLAPRGRNSNAEAFF.